This T cell receptor beta chain was recovered during a study of blood T cell repertoires in COVID-19. The CDR3 length is 15 residues. Germline loops: CDR1 LGHDT, CDR2 YNNKEL (reference sequence). J was trimmed by 2 bases and V by 4 bases; bases with no gene match: 8. Sequencing used immunoSEQ multiplex PCR; TCRdb keeps in-frame clones, though not all of them. The table lists about 100,000 clones, more than 75% of them singletons. Material: peripheral blood. The receptor was derived from a man aged 25-40 years in a cohort sampled during active COVID-19. The chain has TRBV3-1 (or the pseudogene TRBV3-2) and TRBJ2-7; 7 bases are shared with TRBD1. CDR3 sequence (DNA): TGTGCCAGCAGCCGCCTAATCGACAGGGCCTACGAGCAGTACTTC. This gives the protein CASSRLIDRAYEQYF.